One sample yielded the 13 T cell receptor beta chains listed below, sequenced in a study of blood T cell repertoires in COVID-19. Measured with immunoSEQ multiplex PCR; TCRdb has only the in-frame clones, and not every one. The sample contains some 150,000 clones, 80% to 90% of which appear only once. The specimen was peripheral blood. These receptors came from a woman aged 60-70 years who had recovered from COVID-19.

The chain couples TRBV3-1 (or the pseudogene TRBV3-2) to TRBJ2-5; D may be TRBD2 (5 bases). Looked up from germline, CDR1 is LGHDT and CDR2 is YNNKEL (reference sequence). The V end lost 4 bases, the J end lost 2 bases, and 14 bases lay between the germline ends. CDR3 size: 15 residues. CDR3 coding DNA: TGTGCCAGCAGCCGGGCGGGTGGATGGCAAGAGACCCAGTACTTC. Its protein is CASSRAGGWQETQYF.

The gene calls are TRBV30 and TRBJ1-5; 10 bases are a match to TRBD1. Germline values: CDR1 GTSNPN, CDR2 SVGIG (reference sequence). Losses at the gene ends were 3 bases for V and 3 bases for J; bases not matched to a gene: 2. This CDR3 has 14 amino acids. For the CDR3, the DNA is TGTGCCTGGAGGGACAGGGGGTTCAATCAGCCCCAGCATTTT. Its translation: CAWRDRGFNQPQHF.

This clone has just a few counts. This rearrangement joins TRBV13 to TRBJ2-5; 9 nucleotides align to TRBD1. V gave up 5 bases and J gave up 5 bases; unmatched junction bases: 9. This CDR3 has 15 residues. Germline V CDR1 and CDR2: PRHDT, FYEKMQ (reference sequence). The CDR3 DNA sequence: TGTGCCAGCAGCACCTGGACAGGGGAGCGGGAGACCCAGTACTTC. This sequence encodes CASSTWTGERETQYF.

The rearrangement uses TRBV6-2 or TRBV6-3 and TRBJ2-5; D gene ambiguous. Trimming pared 3 bases from V and 7 bases from J, leaving 12 bases between. The CDR3 consists of 13 residues. Germline lookup yields CDR1 MNHEY and CDR2 SVGEGT. Here the CDR3 DNA reads TGTGCCAGCAGTTATCCGCCTAGTCGGACCCAGTACTTC. This sequence encodes CASSYPPSRTQYF.

V gene TRBV5-1 combines with J gene TRBJ2-2; no reliable D call. V lost 4 bases to trimming and J lost 6 bases, with 16 bases between them. Germline CDR1 reads SGHRS; CDR2 reads YFSETQ. The CDR3 is 15 residues long. This CDR3 reads CASSPLLSSAGELFF. CDR3 in DNA: TGCGCCAGCAGCCCCCTTCTGTCCTCGGCCGGGGAGCTGTTTTTT.

CDR3 sequence reads: CASSFPGDNEQFF. The CDR3 nucleotides read TGTGCCAGCAGTTTCCCCGGAGACAATGAGCAGTTCTTC. This chain uses TRBV28 with TRBJ2-1; unclear D gene. Trimming pared 3 bases from V and 5 bases from J, leaving 8 bases between. This CDR3 region has 13 residues. Germline V lookup: CDR1 MDHEN, CDR2 SYDVKM.

This clone is a singleton in its sample. CDR3 in DNA: TGTGCCAGCAGCGTGGGAGACACTGAAGCTTTCTTT. It codes for CASSVGDTEAFF. The genes are TRBV7-9 and TRBJ1-1; the D is unclear. The CDR3 loop spans 12 amino acids. The V gene lost 5 bases and the J gene lost 3 bases, with 7 bases spanning the gap. The germline CDR1 and CDR2 sequences are SEHNR and FQNEAQ (reference sequence).

This clone was detected only once. This chain joins TRBV30 and TRBJ2-3, with D uncertain. The germline gives CDR1 GTSNPN, CDR2 SVGIG (reference sequence). The CDR3 is made up of 11 amino acids. V was cut by 3 bases and J by 6 bases, with 7 bases left in between. The CDR3 here is CAWSLADTQYF. The CDR3 DNA sequence: TGTGCCTGGAGCCTGGCCGATACGCAGTATTTT.

This chain joins TRBV28 and TRBJ1-1; D not resolved. From germline, CDR1 is MDHEN and CDR2 SYDVKM. This CDR3 has 13 residues. Trimming left V 6 bases short and J 3 bases short, with 11 bases between. The CDR3 spells CASSYPRDTEAFF. The CDR3 nucleotides read TGTGCCAGCAGCTACCCGCGGGACACTGAAGCTTTCTTT.

This rearrangement joins TRBV3-1 (or the pseudogene TRBV3-2) to TRBJ2-7, with TRBD2 matching over 13 bases. CDR1 and CDR2 from the germline V gene are LGHDT and YNNKEL (reference sequence). The CDR3 is 14 residues long. V lost 1 base, J lost 7 bases, and 1 base stayed unmatched. The CDR3 region has the DNA TGTGCCAGCAGCCAAGGACTAGCGGGGGGTGAGCAGTACTTC. It is translated as CASSQGLAGGEQYF.

This clone was observed a few times. This chain connects TRBV7-6 to TRBJ2-3, with TRBD2 as a possible D gene (5 bases). CDR1 is SGHVS, CDR2 FNYEAQ, per germline. V was cut by 4 bases and J by 8 bases, with 19 bases left in between. This CDR3 spans 15 amino acids. Here the CDR3 reads CASSSDGVSRATQYF. CDR3 bases: TGTGCCAGCAGCTCCGACGGGGTCTCCCGCGCTACGCAGTATTTT.

This clone is a singleton in its sample. The chain uses TRBV3-1 (or the pseudogene TRBV3-2) and TRBJ2-5; the match to TRBD2 covers 8 bases. Germline V gene data show CDR1 as LGHDT and CDR2 as YNNKEL (reference sequence). Germline trimming cut 0 bases from V and 1 base from J; bases unmatched to any gene: 7. The length of the CDR3 is 17 residues. The DNA of the CDR3 is TGTGCCAGCAGCCAAGATTTTGCGGGGGGCATCCAAGAGACCCAGTACTTC. Protein product: CASSQDFAGGIQETQYF.

V is TRBV14 and J is TRBJ2-3, with TRBD1 as a possible D gene (7 bases). The CDR3 length is 16 residues. Trimming cost V 1 base and J 6 bases, with 17 bases left between them. Germline V gives CDR1 SGHDN, CDR2 FVKESK. Here the CDR3 reads CASSQVYRGGVDTQYF. CDR3 coding DNA: TGTGCCAGCAGCCAAGTATACAGGGGAGGAGTCGATACGCAGTATTTT.